This is a list of T cell receptor beta chains from one sample in a study of blood T cell repertoires in COVID-19. Clones were sequenced by immunoSEQ multiplex PCR, and TCRdb holds only the in-frame ones, with some missing. The sample consists of 60,000 to 85,000 clones, just under 85% of them appearing once. Sequencing input: peripheral blood. These receptors originate from a man between 65 and 85 years old with acute or convalescent COVID-19. Both conserved end residues are part of each CDR3. A D gene is named only where the DNA matches it firmly. Size values are once, few and many counts, or a class for expanded clones, and some rows have none.

v_gene: TRBV3-1/TRBV3-2
abundance: .
j_gene: TRBJ1-2
d_gene: .
CDR3nt: TGTGCCAGCAGCCAAGGGGTCAGGGTGCAGCATCTCACCTTC
CDR3aa: CASSQGVRVQHLTF

v_gene: TRBV23-1
abundance: once
j_gene: TRBJ2-7
d_gene: TRBD2
CDR3nt: TGCGCCAGCAGTCAACCCAAGAAGCGGGACCAATTCTCCTACGAGCAGTACTTC
CDR3aa: CASSQPKKRDQFSYEQYF

v_gene: TRBV15
abundance: .
j_gene: TRBJ2-3
d_gene: TRBD2
CDR3nt: TGTGCCACCAGCAGAGAAAGACAGGGACTAGCGGGGGATACGCAGTATTTT
CDR3aa: CATSRERQGLAGDTQYF

v_gene: TRBV3-1/TRBV3-2
abundance: .
j_gene: TRBJ2-2
d_gene: TRBD1
CDR3nt: TGTGCCAGCAGCCCCCGACAGGGAACCGGGGAGCTGTTTTTT
CDR3aa: CASSPRQGTGELFF

v_gene: TRBV5-8
abundance: .
j_gene: TRBJ1-1
d_gene: .
CDR3nt: TGTGCCAGCAGCTTGTTTAGCACTGAAGCTTTCTTT
CDR3aa: CASSLFSTEAFF

v_gene: TRBV7-2
abundance: .
j_gene: TRBJ2-7
d_gene: .
CDR3nt: TGTGCCAGCAGCTTAGCGGGGGGCGAGCAGTACTTC
CDR3aa: CASSLAGGEQYF

v_gene: TRBV27
abundance: .
j_gene: TRBJ2-6
d_gene: TRBD2
CDR3nt: TGTGCCAGCAGTTTAGGGGTCGGTAGCGGGGCTTCTGGGGCCAACGTCCTGACTTTC
CDR3aa: CASSLGVGSGASGANVLTF

v_gene: TRBV5-5
abundance: .
j_gene: TRBJ2-7
d_gene: .
CDR3nt: TGTGCCAGCAGCTTATACCGGGACGAGCAGTACTTC
CDR3aa: CASSLYRDEQYF

v_gene: TRBV7-3
abundance: .
j_gene: TRBJ2-2
d_gene: .
CDR3nt: TGTGCCAGCAGCTTAGGTCAGGGCGGTATTGCCGGGGAGCTGTTTTTT
CDR3aa: CASSLGQGGIAGELFF

v_gene: TRBV6-5
abundance: once
j_gene: TRBJ2-1
d_gene: TRBD1
CDR3nt: TGTGCCAGCAGCCCCCGGGACAGGGCAAACAATGAGCAGTTCTTC
CDR3aa: CASSPRDRANNEQFF

v_gene: TRBV7-9
abundance: .
j_gene: TRBJ2-5
d_gene: .
CDR3nt: TGTGCCAGCAGCCCCCGCGGGGCCGGGGAAGAGACCCAGTACTTC
CDR3aa: CASSPRGAGEETQYF